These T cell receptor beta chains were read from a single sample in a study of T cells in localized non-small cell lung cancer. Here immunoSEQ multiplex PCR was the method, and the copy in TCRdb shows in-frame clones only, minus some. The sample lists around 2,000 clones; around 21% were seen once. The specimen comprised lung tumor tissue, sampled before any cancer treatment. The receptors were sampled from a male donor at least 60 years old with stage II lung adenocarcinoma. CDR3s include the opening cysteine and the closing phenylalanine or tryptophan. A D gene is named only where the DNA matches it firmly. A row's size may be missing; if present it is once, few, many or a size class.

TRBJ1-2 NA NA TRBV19 CASSISQGTRRGYTF TGTGCCAGTAGTATAAGTCAGGGAACTCGTCGGGGCTACACCTTC
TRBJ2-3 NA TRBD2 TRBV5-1 CASSLEGGGADTQYF TGCGCCAGCAGCTTGGAGGGCGGGGGGGCAGATACGCAGTATTTT
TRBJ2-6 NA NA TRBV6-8 CASSPTLRGSGANVLTF TGTGCCAGCAGTCCGACCCTCCGGGGCTCTGGGGCCAACGTCCTGACTTTC
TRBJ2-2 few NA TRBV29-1 CSVEKQLNTGELFF TGCAGCGTTGAGAAACAACTGAACACCGGGGAGCTGTTTTTT
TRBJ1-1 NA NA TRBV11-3 CASSLLGPRRDGTEAFF TGTGCCAGCAGCTTATTGGGGCCCCGCAGGGATGGCACTGAAGCTTTCTTT
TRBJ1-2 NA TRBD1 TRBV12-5 CASGLVLGQGKNYGYTF TGTGCTAGTGGTTTGGTACTAGGACAGGGTAAGAACTATGGCTACACCTTC
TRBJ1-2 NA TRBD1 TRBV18 CASSPEGQSFGGYTF TGTGCCAGCTCACCAGAGGGACAGTCGTTCGGTGGCTACACCTTC
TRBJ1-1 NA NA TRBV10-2 CASSEEGWSPEAFF TGCGCCAGCAGTGAGGAGGGGTGGTCGCCTGAAGCTTTCTTT
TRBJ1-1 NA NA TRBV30 CAWKLQGGTEAFF TGTGCCTGGAAGTTGCAAGGTGGGACTGAAGCTTTCTTT
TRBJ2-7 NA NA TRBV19 CASSRSRNADEQYF TGTGCCAGTAGTAGATCGCGGAACGCGGACGAGCAGTACTTC
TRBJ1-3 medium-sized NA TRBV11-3 CASSFTGVSSGNTIYF TGTGCCAGCAGCTTTACTGGAGTTTCGTCTGGAAACACCATATATTTT
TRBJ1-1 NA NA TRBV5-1 CASSSSTVRNTEAFF TGCGCCAGCAGCTCCTCGACAGTGAGGAACACTGAAGCTTTCTTT
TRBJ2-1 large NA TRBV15 CATSRSSSSPEQFF TGTGCCACCAGCAGATCCTCTAGTTCCCCGGAGCAGTTCTTC
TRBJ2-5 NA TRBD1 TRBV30 CAWSDRGLSQYF TGTGCCTGGAGTGACAGGGGGTTGTCCCAGTACTTC
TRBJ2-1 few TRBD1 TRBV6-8 CAISHGQGDDEQFF TGTGCCATCAGTCATGGACAGGGGGACGATGAGCAGTTCTTC
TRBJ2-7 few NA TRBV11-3 CASSLEAGTSYEQYF TGTGCCAGCAGCTTAGAAGCAGGAACCTCCTACGAGCAGTACTTC
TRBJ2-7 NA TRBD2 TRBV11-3 CASSLEAGSYEQYF TGTGCCAGCAGCTTAGAAGCGGGGTCGTACGAGCAGTACTTC
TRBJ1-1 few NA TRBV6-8 CASSYKGRGTEAFF TGTGCCAGCAGTTACAAGGGGCGAGGCACTGAAGCTTTCTTT
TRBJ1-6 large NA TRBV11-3 CASSLLAGRSNSPLHF TGTGCCAGCAGCTTGCTCGCGGGACGGAGTAATTCACCCCTCCACTTT
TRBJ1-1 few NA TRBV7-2 CATAGQMNTEAFF TGTGCCACAGCGGGACAAATGAACACTGAAGCTTTCTTT
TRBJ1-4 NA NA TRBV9 CASSMGSTNEKLFF TGTGCCAGCAGCATGGGGTCAACTAATGAAAAACTGTTTTTT
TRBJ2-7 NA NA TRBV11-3 CASSWGFGNRDEQYF TGTGCCAGCAGCTGGGGTTTTGGGAATAGAGACGAGCAGTACTTC
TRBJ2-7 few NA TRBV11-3 CASSSGLDSREQYF TGTGCCAGCAGCTCCGGTTTGGACAGTCGGGAGCAGTACTTC
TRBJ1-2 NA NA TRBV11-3 CASSPPEVVYGYTF TGTGCCAGCAGCCCTCCTGAGGTGGTCTATGGCTACACCTTC
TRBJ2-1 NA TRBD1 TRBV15 CATSRDTGTGIGEQFF TGTGCCACCAGCAGAGATACGGGGACAGGGATAGGCGAGCAGTTCTTC
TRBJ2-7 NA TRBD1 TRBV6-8 CASSSGTGESYEQYF TGTGCCAGCAGCTCAGGGACAGGGGAATCCTACGAGCAGTACTTC
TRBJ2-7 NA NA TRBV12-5 CASGAPTYREITYEQYF TGTGCTAGTGGTGCCCCCACCTACAGGGAAATCACCTACGAGCAGTACTTC
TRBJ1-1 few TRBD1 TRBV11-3 CASSSTGGYTEAFF TGTGCCAGCAGCTCGACAGGGGGTTACACTGAAGCTTTCTTT
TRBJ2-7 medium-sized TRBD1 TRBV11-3 CASSLLGTGGYEQYF TGTGCCAGCAGCCTTCTGGGGACAGGGGGGTACGAGCAGTACTTC
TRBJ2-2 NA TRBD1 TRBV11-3 CASSTRQGFNTGELFF TGTGCCAGCAGCACCCGACAGGGATTCAACACCGGGGAGCTGTTTTTT
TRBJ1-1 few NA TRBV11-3 CASSQPGQNTEAFF TGTGCCAGCAGCCAACCGGGACAGAACACTGAAGCTTTCTTT
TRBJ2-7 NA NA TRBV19 CASSYQGVGSYEQYF TGTGCCAGTAGTTACCAGGGAGTAGGATCCTACGAGCAGTACTTC
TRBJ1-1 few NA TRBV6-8 CASSSYQRGNTEAFF TGTGCCAGCAGTTCATATCAGAGGGGGAACACTGAAGCTTTCTTT
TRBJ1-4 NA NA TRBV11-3 CASSFEIFPGSRAEKLFF TGTGCCAGCAGCTTCGAAATTTTTCCAGGGTCAAGGGCCGAAAAACTGTTTTTT
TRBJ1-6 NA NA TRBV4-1 CASGSGSSYNSPLHF TGCGCCAGCGGATCGGGGAGCTCCTATAATTCACCCCTCCACTTT
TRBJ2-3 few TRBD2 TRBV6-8 CASSYRTSGGRTDTQYF TGTGCCAGCAGTTACAGGACTAGCGGGGGCCGCACAGATACGCAGTATTTT
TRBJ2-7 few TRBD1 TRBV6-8 CASSRRGGPAYEQYF TGTGCCAGCAGTCGAAGAGGGGGCCCAGCCTACGAGCAGTACTTC
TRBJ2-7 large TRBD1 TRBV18 CASSPGDRVVYEQYF TGTGCCAGCTCACCTGGGGACAGGGTTGTTTACGAGCAGTACTTC
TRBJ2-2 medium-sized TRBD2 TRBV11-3 CASSSLAGVMNGELFF TGTGCCAGCAGCTCCCTAGCGGGGGTGATGAACGGGGAGCTGTTTTTT
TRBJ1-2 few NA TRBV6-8 CASSYPYRDGLDGYTF TGTGCCAGCAGTTACCCGTACAGGGATGGACTCGATGGCTACACCTTC
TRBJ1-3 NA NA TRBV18 CASSPSGVITGNTIYF TGTGCCAGCTCACCATCAGGGGTGATAACTGGAAACACCATATATTTT
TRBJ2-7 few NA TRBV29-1 CSVEWATGTGNEQYF TGCAGCGTTGAATGGGCAACCGGGACGGGGAACGAGCAGTACTTC
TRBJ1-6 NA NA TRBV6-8 CAMGGLDTPLHF TGTGCCATGGGGGGGTTGGATACACCCCTCCACTTT
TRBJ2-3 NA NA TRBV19 CASTSSGGRDTQYF TGTGCCAGTACCTCCTCCGGTGGACGAGATACGCAGTATTTT
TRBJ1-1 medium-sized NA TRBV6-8 CASSYLGQGAFF TGTGCCAGCAGTTACCTGGGGCAGGGAGCTTTCTTT
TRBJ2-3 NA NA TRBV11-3 CASSLDPGSDTQYF TGTGCCAGCAGCTTAGACCCCGGGTCGGATACGCAGTATTTT
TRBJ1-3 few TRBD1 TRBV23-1 CASSQVTGTGGNTIYF TGCGCCAGCAGCCAAGTAACCGGGACAGGGGGAAACACCATATATTTT
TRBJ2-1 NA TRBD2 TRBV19 CASSIGTSRDEQFF TGTGCCAGTAGTATAGGGACTAGCAGGGATGAGCAGTTCTTC
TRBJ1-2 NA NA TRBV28 CASSFPDRYYGYTF TGTGCCAGCAGTTTTCCCGACAGATACTATGGCTACACCTTC
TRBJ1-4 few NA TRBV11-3 CASSPGTYSEKLFF TGTGCCAGCAGCCCAGGGACTTATAGTGAAAAACTGTTTTTT
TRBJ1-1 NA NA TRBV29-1 CSVRNVMNTEAFF TGCAGCGTACGGAACGTAATGAACACTGAAGCTTTCTTT
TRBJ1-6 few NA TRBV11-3 CASSLVFGANNSPLHF TGTGCCAGCAGCTTAGTTTTCGGGGCTAATAATTCACCCCTCCACTTT
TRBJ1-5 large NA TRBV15 CATSRTDYVVNQPQHF TGTGCCACCTCTCGGACAGATTATGTGGTCAATCAGCCCCAGCATTTT
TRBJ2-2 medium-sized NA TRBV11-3 CASSLGIETNTGELFF TGTGCCAGCAGCTTAGGTATCGAGACGAACACCGGGGAGCTGTTTTTT
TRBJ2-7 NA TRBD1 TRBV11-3 CASSLRGGQGTYEQYF TGTGCCAGCAGCTTGAGGGGGGGACAGGGCACCTACGAGCAGTACTTC
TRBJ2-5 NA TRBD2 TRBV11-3 CASSSRTSGGPEETQYF TGTGCCAGCAGCAGTCGGACTAGCGGGGGGCCGGAAGAGACCCAGTACTTC
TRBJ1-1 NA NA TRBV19 CASTAQWGEAFF TGTGCCAGTACCGCACAGTGGGGCGAAGCTTTCTTT